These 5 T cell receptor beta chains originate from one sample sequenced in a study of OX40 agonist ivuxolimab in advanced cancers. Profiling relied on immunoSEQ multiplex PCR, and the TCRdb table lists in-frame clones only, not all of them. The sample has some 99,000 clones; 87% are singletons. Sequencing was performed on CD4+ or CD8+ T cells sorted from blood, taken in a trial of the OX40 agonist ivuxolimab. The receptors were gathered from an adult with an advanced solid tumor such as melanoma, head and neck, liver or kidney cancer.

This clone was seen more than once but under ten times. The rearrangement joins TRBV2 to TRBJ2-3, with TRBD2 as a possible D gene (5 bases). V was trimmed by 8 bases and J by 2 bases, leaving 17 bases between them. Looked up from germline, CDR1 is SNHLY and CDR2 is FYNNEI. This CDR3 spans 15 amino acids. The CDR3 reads CASLKLGLATDTQYF. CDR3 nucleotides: TGTGCCAGCCTGAAACTAGGACTCGCCACAGATACGCAGTATTTT.

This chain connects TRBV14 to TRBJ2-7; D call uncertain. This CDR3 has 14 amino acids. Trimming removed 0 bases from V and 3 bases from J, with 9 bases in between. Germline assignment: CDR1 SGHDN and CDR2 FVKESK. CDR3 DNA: TGTGCCAGCAGCCAAGAGTCGGGCAGCTACGAGCAGTACTTC. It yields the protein CASSQESGSYEQYF.

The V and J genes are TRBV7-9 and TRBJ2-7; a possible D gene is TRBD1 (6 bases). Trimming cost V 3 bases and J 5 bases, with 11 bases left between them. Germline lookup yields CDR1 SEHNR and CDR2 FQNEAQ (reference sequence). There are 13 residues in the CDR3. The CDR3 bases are TGTGCCAGCAGCTTTTACAGGGTTGACGAGCAGTACTTC. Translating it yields CASSFYRVDEQYF.

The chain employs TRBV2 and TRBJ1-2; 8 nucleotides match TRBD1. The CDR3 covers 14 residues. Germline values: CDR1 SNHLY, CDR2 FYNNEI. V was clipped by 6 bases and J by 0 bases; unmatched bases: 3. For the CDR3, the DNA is TGTGCCAGCAGCCAACAGGGGGCTAACTATGGCTACACCTTC. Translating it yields CASSQQGANYGYTF.

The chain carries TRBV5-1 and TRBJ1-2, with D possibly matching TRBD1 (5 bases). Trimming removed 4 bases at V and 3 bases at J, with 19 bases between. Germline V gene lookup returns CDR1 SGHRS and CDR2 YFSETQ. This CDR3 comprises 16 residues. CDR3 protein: CASSPPNQGADYGYTF. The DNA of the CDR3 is TGCGCCAGCAGCCCACCGAACCAGGGTGCCGACTATGGCTACACCTTC. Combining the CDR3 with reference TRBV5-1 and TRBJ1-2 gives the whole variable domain KAGVTQTPRYLIKTRGQQVTLSCSPISGHRSVSWYQQTPGQGLQFLFEYFSETQRNKGNFPGRFSGRQFSNSRSEMNVSTLELGDSALYLCASSPPNQGADYGYTFGSGTRLTVV.